This T cell receptor beta chain was profiled in a study of identical twins. V shed 0 bases and J 4 bases; nucleotides not matched to a gene: 7. The germline V gene encodes CDR1 SGHRS and CDR2 YFSETQ. The CDR3 is made up of 16 amino acids. TCRdb called the 5' RACE reads again in MiXCR, with one record for every CDR3 protein. This repertoire shows around 960,000 distinct CDR3 sequences, 10% to 15% found once; its top ten account for about 1.6%. This sample also appeared in a second study, on yellow fever vaccine responses in identical twins.

Sequencing was performed on PBMCs. This receptor was taken from a woman aged 18-29 years in good health. The rearrangement uses TRBV5-1 and TRBJ2-1; TRBD2 agrees at 7 bases. In DNA form, the CDR3 reads TGCGCCAGCAGCTTGGAAACATCCGGGGGGTACAATGAGCAGTTCTTC. Translated, it gives CASSLETSGGYNEQFF. The full variable domain, with the rest looked up from reference TRBV5-1 and TRBJ2-1, is KAGVTQTPRYLIKTRGQQVTLSCSPISGHRSVSWYQQTPGQGLQFLFEYFSETQRNKGNFPGRFSGRQFSNSRSEMNVSTLELGDSALYLCASSLETSGGYNEQFFGPGTRLTVL.